A single sample is the source of the 7 T cell receptor beta chains below, sequenced in a study of T cells in Graves' hyperthyroidism and ophthalmopathy. TCR beta CDR3 regions were amplified from RNA. Primed by the HTBI set, a first-round RT-PCR was run on the TCR CDR3. MiXCR, applied by TCRdb to the multiplex PCR reads, yields one record per CDR3 protein. The sample lists 550,000 to 800,000 distinct CDR3 sequences, 15% to 20% occurring once. Material for sequencing was blood. The receptors here all came from a man aged 45-65 years with Graves' hyperthyroidism.

With respect to this clonotype: A single base separates this from a much larger clone, so it may be a read error. This chain links TRBV7-3 with TRBJ1-1, with TRBD1 matching over 8 bases. The length of the CDR3 is 15 residues. Germline CDR1 is SGHTA and CDR2 is FQGTGA. CDR3 nucleotides: TGTGCCAGCAGCCCCTCGGACAGGGCGAACATTGAAGCTTTCTTT. Encoded protein: CASSPSDRANIEAFF.

The chain combines TRBV11-2 with TRBJ1-2; D ambiguous. V was trimmed by 4 bases and J by 0 bases, leaving 9 bases between them. This CDR3 has 14 amino acids. Germline loops: CDR1 SGHAT, CDR2 FQNNGV. CDR3 DNA: TGTGCCAGCAGCTCGAGACCCGCTAACTATGGCTACACCTTC. This translates into CASSSRPANYGYTF.

This clonotype was picked up a small number of times. The J gene is TRBJ1-5, the V gene TRBV20-1; a possible D gene is TRBD1 (6 bases). Between the trimmed V and J ends, which lost 6 bases and 3 bases, there was a span of 9 bases. The germline CDR1 and CDR2 sequences are DFQATT and SNEGSKA (reference sequence). The CDR3 is made up of 12 amino acids. CDR3 DNA sequence: TGCAGTGCGCGGGACAACAATCAGCCCCAGCATTTT. Its protein product is CSARDNNQPQHF.

J is TRBJ1-3 and V is TRBV11-2; the D gene is possibly TRBD1 (5 bases). The CDR3 consists of 16 residues. Germline V gives CDR1 SGHAT, CDR2 FQNNGV. Trimming removed 1 base at V and 0 bases at J, with 10 bases between. The DNA for the CDR3 is TGTGCCAGCAGCTTAGGGACAAGAGGCTCTGGAAACACCATATATTTT. It is translated as CASSLGTRGSGNTIYF.

The chain has TRBV29-1 and TRBJ2-3, with 11 bases fitting TRBD2. With 5 bases clipped from V and 0 bases from J, the junction kept 16 bases outside the gene matches. The CDR3 totals 19 residues. Germline V gene sequence: CDR1 SQVTM, CDR2 ANQGSEA. The CDR3 DNA reads as TGCAGCGTTACCTCCCCGGGGGCGACTAGCGGGACAAGCACAGATACGCAGTATTTT. It encodes CSVTSPGATSGTSTDTQYF.

The J gene is TRBJ1-5, the V gene TRBV27; the D is unclear. V dropped 1 base and J dropped 5 bases, with 18 bases sitting between them. Germline V gives CDR1 MNHEY, CDR2 SMNVEV (reference sequence). CDR3 length: 17 residues. CDR3 protein: CASSLWSVQPGDQPQHF. In DNA form, the CDR3 reads TGTGCCAGCAGTTTATGGTCCGTGCAGCCCGGAGATCAGCCCCAGCATTTT.

This clonotype was found a few times. The chain links TRBV15 to TRBJ2-7, with TRBD1 matching over 10 bases. Germline trimming cut 4 bases from V and 3 bases from J; bases unmatched to any gene: 6. Germline V CDR1 and CDR2: LNHNV, YYDKDF (reference sequence). CDR3 length: 15 amino acids. CDR3: CATSIGTGEGYEQYF. The CDR3 bases are TGTGCCACCAGCATCGGGACAGGGGAGGGCTACGAGCAGTACTTC.